A single sample gave rise to the 26 T cell receptor beta chains below, sequenced in a study of blood T cell repertoires in COVID-19. Generated by immunoSEQ multiplex PCR, the TCRdb table keeps only in-frame clones and is missing some. The data contain about 360,000 clones, about 90% of them singletons. Sequenced input: PBMCs or T cells enriched from blood (not recorded which). Source of these receptors: a man aged 40-49 years in a cohort exposed to, infected with or recovered from COVID-19 (not recorded which).

This chain connects TRBV11-2 to TRBJ2-1; 9 positions match TRBD1. The J segment lost 5 bases and the V segment lost 4 bases, leaving 9 bases of the junction unmatched. Germline values: CDR1 SGHAT, CDR2 FQNNGV. The CDR3 spans 16 residues. This CDR3 is CASSWQRGQGNNEQFF. The CDR3 DNA follows: TGTGCCAGCAGCTGGCAGCGGGGACAGGGTAACAATGAGCAGTTCTTC.

This chain uses TRBV6-5 with TRBJ2-5, with D perhaps TRBD2 (6 bases). Germline V gene data show CDR1 as MNHEY and CDR2 as SVGAGI. There are 12 residues in the CDR3. Trimming removed 7 bases at V and 5 bases at J, with 11 bases between. CDR3 nucleotides: TGTGCCAGCAATAGACGGGGGGAGACCCAGTACTTC. It specifies CASNRRGETQYF.

The chain is built from TRBV10-3 and TRBJ1-5; D remains unclear. The germline V gene encodes CDR1 ENHRY and CDR2 SYGVKD. The CDR3 has 14 amino acids. The V gene lost 2 bases and the J gene lost 0 bases, with 5 bases spanning the gap. CDR3 sequence reads: CAISEVDSNQPQHF. CDR3 sequence (DNA): TGTGCCATCAGTGAGGTAGATAGCAATCAGCCCCAGCATTTT.

CDR3 nucleotide sequence: TGCGCCAGCAGCTTGGAGGGGGCGCGGAACAATGAGCAGTTCTTC. Its translation is CASSLEGARNNEQFF. V and J are TRBV5-1 and TRBJ2-1; 7 nucleotides line up with TRBD1. Germline V gene sequence: CDR1 SGHRS, CDR2 YFSETQ. V gave up 0 bases and J gave up 5 bases; unmatched junction bases: 5. This CDR3 region has 15 residues. Drawing the rest from reference TRBV5-1 and TRBJ2-1, the complete variable domain is KAGVTQTPRYLIKTRGQQVTLSCSPISGHRSVSWYQQTPGQGLQFLFEYFSETQRNKGNFPGRFSGRQFSNSRSEMNVSTLELGDSALYLCASSLEGARNNEQFFGPGTRLTVL.

The chain links TRBV24-1 to TRBJ2-1, with TRBD2 identical over 11 bases. The CDR3 has 16 amino acids. J gave up 4 bases and V 4 bases, and 5 bases lay outside the gene matches. Germline V CDR1 and CDR2: KGHDR, SFDVKD. DNA of the CDR3: TGTGCCACCAGTGAGACCGGGACTAGCGGTTACAATGAGCAGTTCTTC. Protein: CATSETGTSGYNEQFF.

This chain uses TRBV24-1 with TRBJ1-1; maybe TRBD1 (6 bases). Germline CDR1 is KGHDR and CDR2 is SFDVKD. The length of the CDR3 is 14 residues. Trimming removed 2 bases from V and 10 bases from J, with 16 bases in between. The CDR3 bases are TGTGCCACCAGTGATTGGGCCGGGGGGCGGGGAGCTTTCTTT. Its protein is CATSDWAGGRGAFF.

The J gene is TRBJ2-5, the V gene TRBV7-2; D gene unclear. V was cut by 2 bases and J by 5 bases, with 18 bases left in between. The CDR3 totals 16 residues. Germline lookup yields CDR1 SGHTA and CDR2 FQGNSA. For the CDR3, the DNA is TGTGCCAGCAGCTTAATAGACACTCTCACAAGGGAGACCCAGTACTTC. Protein sequence: CASSLIDTLTRETQYF.

This chain links TRBV27 with TRBJ1-6, with D perhaps TRBD1 (5 bases). Trimming left V 7 bases short and J 7 bases short, with 11 bases between. The CDR3 has 13 amino acids. CDR1 is MNHEY and CDR2 is SMNVEV in the germline V gene (reference sequence). This chain's CDR3 is CASNRDRNSPLHF. In DNA form, the CDR3 reads TGTGCCAGCAATCGAGACAGAAATTCACCCCTCCACTTT.

This chain joins TRBV5-4 and TRBJ2-2, with TRBD2 matching 8 bases. V gave up 6 bases and J gave up 7 bases; unmatched junction bases: 11. This CDR3 is 15 amino acids long. Germline CDR1 and CDR2: SGHNT and YYREEE (reference sequence). DNA for the CDR3: TGTGCCAGCACTCCCCCAACGGGAGGGGGCGGGGAGCTGTTTTTT. Amino acids: CASTPPTGGGGELFF.

This clone was seen more than once but under ten times. The chain has TRBV25-1 and TRBJ1-1; weak D call: TRBD1 (5 bases). Germline values: CDR1 MGHDK, CDR2 SYGVNS. Trimming pared 2 bases from V and 4 bases from J, leaving 11 bases between. This CDR3 is 14 amino acids long. DNA for the CDR3: TGTGCCAGCAGTGAAGCGGGGACGGGCACTGAAGCTTTCTTT. This gives the protein CASSEAGTGTEAFF.

This sequence joins TRBV28 and TRBJ2-3, with 14 bases aligning to TRBD2. V lost 5 bases and J lost 5; bases outside the gene matches: 3. CDR3 length: 15 residues. From germline, CDR1 is MDHEN and CDR2 SYDVKM. This chain's CDR3 is CASSIGTSGRDTQYF. DNA of the CDR3: TGTGCCAGCAGTATAGGGACTAGCGGGAGAGATACGCAGTATTTT.

This clone was seen only a few times. The chain carries TRBV5-1 and TRBJ2-2; 10 bases are shared with TRBD1. Germline-derived CDR1 and CDR2 are SGHRS and YFSETQ. V lost 4 bases, J lost 0 bases, and 3 bases stayed unmatched. The CDR3 extends over 16 amino acids. The CDR3 loop is CASSPGQGANTGELFF. The CDR3 DNA sequence: TGCGCCAGCAGCCCAGGACAGGGGGCGAACACCGGGGAGCTGTTTTTT.

The rearrangement links TRBV6-5 to TRBJ2-3, with D perhaps matching TRBD2 (5 bases). The V end was cut by 8 bases, the J end by 4 bases, with 13 bases between. The CDR3 runs 13 residues. Germline CDR1 is MNHEY and CDR2 is SVGAGI. The CDR3 DNA follows: TGTGCCAGCCTTAGCCGGGGAGCAGATACGCAGTATTTT. Residues: CASLSRGADTQYF.

The DNA for the CDR3 is TGTGCCAGCAGCTCAAAAACGGGTACTGAAGCTTTCTTT. Residues: CASSSKTGTEAFF. The chain couples TRBV7-6 to TRBJ1-1; D is undetermined. The germline CDR1 and CDR2 sequences are SGHVS and FNYEAQ. CDR3 length: 13 residues. The germline V and J ends were trimmed by 4 bases and 5 bases, with 11 bases remaining between them.

This clone occurred a few times. The rearrangement uses TRBV25-1 and TRBJ1-6, with D maybe TRBD1 (5 bases). V was shortened by 2 bases and J by 7 bases, with 9 bases between the two germline ends. Germline V gene lookup returns CDR1 MGHDK and CDR2 SYGVNS. CDR3 length: 14 residues. CDR3 region: CASSERQGNSPLHF. The DNA of the CDR3 is TGTGCCAGCAGTGAACGGCAGGGAAATTCACCCCTCCACTTT.

The chain uses TRBV29-1 and TRBJ2-5; TRBD1 matches at 7 bases. V trimming: 5 bases; J trimming: 2 bases; junction bases outside the gene matches: 5. From germline, CDR1 is SQVTM and CDR2 ANQGSEA. The CDR3 sequence is 13 residues long. The CDR3 nucleotides are TGCAGCGTTATCCACAGGGGACAAGAGACCCAGTACTTC. This translates into CSVIHRGQETQYF.

The chain carries TRBV6-5 and TRBJ2-7, with TRBD2 identical over 12 bases. With V trimmed by 0 bases and J by 6 bases, 6 bases remained unmatched. The CDR3 loop spans 16 amino acids. Germline CDR1 MNHEY, CDR2 SVGAGI. CDR3 region: CASSYSASGRAGEQYF. CDR3 nucleotides: TGTGCCAGCAGTTACTCGGCTAGCGGGAGGGCCGGCGAGCAGTACTTC.

The gene calls are TRBV19 and TRBJ1-5; D is possibly TRBD1 (6 bases). From germline, CDR1 is LNHDA and CDR2 SQIVND (reference sequence). CDR3 length: 14 amino acids. The V end was cut by 6 bases, the J end by 3 bases, with 12 bases between. The CDR3 DNA reads as TGTGCCAGTAGCTTGACAGGAGTCAATCAGCCCCAGCATTTT. Translated, it gives CASSLTGVNQPQHF. The entire variable domain, with the rest obtained from reference TRBV19 and TRBJ1-5, is as follows: DGGITQSPKYLFRKEGQNVTLSCEQNLNHDAMYWYRQDPGQGLRLIYYSQIVNDFQKGDIAEGYSVSREKKESFPLTVTSAQKNPTAFYLCASSLTGVNQPQHFGDGTRLSIL.

This chain links TRBV18 with TRBJ1-1; a weak D match, TRBD1 (6 bases). CDR3 length equals 16 residues. Trimming removed 0 bases at V and 4 bases at J, with 15 bases between. Per germline, CDR1 KGHSH and CDR2 LQKENI. CDR3 coding DNA: TGTGCCAGCTCACCACCGGGGGCAGGACGAAGCACTGAAGCTTTCTTT. Encoded protein: CASSPPGAGRSTEAFF.

V gene TRBV5-1 combines with J gene TRBJ2-7; D is possibly TRBD2 (6 bases). Per the germline V gene, CDR1 is SGHRS and CDR2 is YFSETQ. Between the trimmed V and J ends, which lost 0 bases and 3 bases, there was a span of 10 bases. The CDR3 length is 14 residues. The CDR3 loop reads CASSLGLDSYEQYF. The CDR3 DNA is TGCGCCAGCAGCTTGGGACTAGATAGCTACGAGCAGTACTTC.

The V and J genes are TRBV3-1 (or the pseudogene TRBV3-2) and TRBJ2-3; 9 bases line up with TRBD2. This CDR3 is built from 15 residues. The junction had 0 bases not matched to a gene; V was cut back by 2 bases and J by 0 bases. Per germline, CDR1 LGHDT and CDR2 YNNKEL (reference sequence). Here the CDR3 reads CASSQLAGSTDTQYF. The CDR3 coding sequence is TGTGCCAGCAGCCAACTAGCGGGAAGCACAGATACGCAGTATTTT.

This clone was counted a few times. This chain connects TRBV5-1 to TRBJ2-2; 9 positions agree with TRBD1. The CDR3 extends over 17 amino acids. Germline V gene lookup returns CDR1 SGHRS and CDR2 YFSETQ. V dropped 2 bases and J dropped 5; count of bases not matched to a gene: 10. The CDR3: CASSFLGGQGKTGELFF. The CDR3 DNA is TGCGCCAGCAGCTTTTTAGGTGGACAGGGGAAGACCGGGGAGCTGTTTTTT.

The chain has TRBV2 and TRBJ1-1; possible D gene TRBD1, 6 bases. The V gene lost 8 bases and the J gene lost 4 bases, with 17 bases spanning the gap. From germline, CDR1 is SNHLY and CDR2 FYNNEI. This CDR3 contains 14 residues. CDR3 in amino acids: CASGQQGPITEAFF. In DNA form, the CDR3 reads TGTGCCAGCGGACAACAGGGCCCCATCACTGAAGCTTTCTTT.

CDR3 residues: CASSGTGRYEQYF. CDR3 bases: TGTGCCAGCTCCGGGACAGGGCGCTACGAGCAGTACTTC. V and J are TRBV7-9 and TRBJ2-7; 9 bases are a match to TRBD1. The V and J ends lost 8 bases and 3 bases, in that order; junction bases with no gene match: 5. CDR1 is SEHNR, CDR2 FQNEAQ, per germline (reference sequence). The CDR3 has 13 residues.

V is TRBV23-1 and J is TRBJ1-2; perhaps TRBD1 as D (5 bases). TRBV23-1 counts as an open reading frame of uncertain function. The CDR3 consists of 14 residues. Deletions cut 3 bases from V and 11 bases from J, with 19 bases between. The CDR3 here is CASSQGQDGLGYTF. The CDR3 DNA reads as TGCGCCAGCAGTCAGGGGCAGGACGGGTTAGGGTACACCTTC.

J is TRBJ1-4 and V is TRBV28; the D gene is possibly TRBD1 (5 bases). The CDR3 has 14 residues. The V end lost 9 bases, the J end lost 8 bases, and 19 bases lay between the germline ends. Looked up from germline, CDR1 is MDHEN and CDR2 is SYDVKM. In nucleotides, the CDR3 is TGTGCCAGTACCGGCTGGGGCGGTCGAGAAAAACTGTTTTTT. This sequence encodes CASTGWGGREKLFF.